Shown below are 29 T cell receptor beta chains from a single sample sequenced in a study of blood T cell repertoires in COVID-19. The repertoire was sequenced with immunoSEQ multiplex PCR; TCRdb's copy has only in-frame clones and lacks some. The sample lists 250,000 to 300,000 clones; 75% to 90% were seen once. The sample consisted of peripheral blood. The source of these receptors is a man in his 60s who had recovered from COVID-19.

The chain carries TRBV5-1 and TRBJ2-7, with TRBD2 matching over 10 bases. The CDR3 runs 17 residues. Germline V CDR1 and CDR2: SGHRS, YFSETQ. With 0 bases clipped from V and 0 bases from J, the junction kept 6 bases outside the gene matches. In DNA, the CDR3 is TGCGCCAGCAGCTTGGGACTAGCGGGTACCACCTCCTACGAGCAGTACTTC. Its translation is CASSLGLAGTTSYEQYF.

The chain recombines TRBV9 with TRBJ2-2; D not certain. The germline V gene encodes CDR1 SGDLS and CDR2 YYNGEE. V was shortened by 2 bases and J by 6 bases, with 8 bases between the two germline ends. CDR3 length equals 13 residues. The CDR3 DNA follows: TGTGCCAGCAGCGTCGTCCCTGCCGGGGAGCTGTTTTTT. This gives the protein CASSVVPAGELFF. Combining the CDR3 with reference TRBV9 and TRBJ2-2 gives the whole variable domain DSGVTQTPKHLITATGQRVTLRCSPRSGDLSVYWYQQSLDQGLQFLIQYYNGEERAKGNILERFSAQQFPDLHSELNLSSLELGDSALYFCASSVVPAGELFFGEGSRLTVL.

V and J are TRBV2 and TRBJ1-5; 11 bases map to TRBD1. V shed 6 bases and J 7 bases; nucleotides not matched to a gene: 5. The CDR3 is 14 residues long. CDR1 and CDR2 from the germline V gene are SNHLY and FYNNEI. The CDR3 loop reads CASRRGQGVQPQHF. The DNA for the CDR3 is TGTGCCAGCAGGAGGGGACAGGGGGTACAGCCCCAGCATTTT. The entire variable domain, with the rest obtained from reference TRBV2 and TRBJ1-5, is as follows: EPEVTQTPSHQVTQMGQEVILRCVPISNHLYFYWYRQILGQKVEFLVSFYNNEISEKSEIFDDQFSVERPDGSNFTLKIRSTKLEDSAMYFCASRRGQGVQPQHFGDGTRLSIL.

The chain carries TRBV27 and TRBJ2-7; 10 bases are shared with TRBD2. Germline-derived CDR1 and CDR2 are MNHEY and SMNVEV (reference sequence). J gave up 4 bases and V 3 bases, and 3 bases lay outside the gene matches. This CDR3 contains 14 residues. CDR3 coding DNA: TGTGCCAGCAGTTTTGCTAGCGGGAGATACGAGCAGTACTTC. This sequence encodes CASSFASGRYEQYF.

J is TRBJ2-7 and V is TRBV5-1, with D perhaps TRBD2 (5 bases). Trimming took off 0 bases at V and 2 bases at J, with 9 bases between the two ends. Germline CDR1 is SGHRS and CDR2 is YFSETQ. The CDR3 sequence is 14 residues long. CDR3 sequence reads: CASSLDGLTYEQYF. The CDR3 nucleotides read TGCGCCAGCAGCTTGGACGGACTCACCTACGAGCAGTACTTC.

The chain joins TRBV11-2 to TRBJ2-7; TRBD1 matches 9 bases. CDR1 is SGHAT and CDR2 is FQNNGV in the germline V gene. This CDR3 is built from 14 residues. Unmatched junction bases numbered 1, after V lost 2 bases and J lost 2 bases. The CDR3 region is CASSLRDRAYEQYF. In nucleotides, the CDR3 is TGTGCCAGCAGCTTAAGGGACAGGGCCTACGAGCAGTACTTC. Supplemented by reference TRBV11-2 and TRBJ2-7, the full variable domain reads EAGVAQSPRYKIIEKRQSVAFWCNPISGHATLYWYQQILGQGPKLLIQFQNNGVVDDSQLPKDRFSAERLKGVDSTLKIQPAKLEDSAVYLCASSLRDRAYEQYFGPGTRLTVT.

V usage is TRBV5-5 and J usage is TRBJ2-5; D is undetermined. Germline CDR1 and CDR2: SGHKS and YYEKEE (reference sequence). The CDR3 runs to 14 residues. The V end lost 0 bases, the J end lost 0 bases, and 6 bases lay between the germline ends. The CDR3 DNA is TGTGCCAGCAGCTTGGACAGCTACCAAGAGACCCAGTACTTC. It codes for CASSLDSYQETQYF.

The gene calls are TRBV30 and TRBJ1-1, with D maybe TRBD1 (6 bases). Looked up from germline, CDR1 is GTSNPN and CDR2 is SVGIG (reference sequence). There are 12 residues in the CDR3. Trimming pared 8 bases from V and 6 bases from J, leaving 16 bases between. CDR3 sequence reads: CAGKQGAAEAFF. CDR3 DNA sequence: TGTGCCGGTAAACAGGGCGCGGCTGAAGCTTTCTTT.

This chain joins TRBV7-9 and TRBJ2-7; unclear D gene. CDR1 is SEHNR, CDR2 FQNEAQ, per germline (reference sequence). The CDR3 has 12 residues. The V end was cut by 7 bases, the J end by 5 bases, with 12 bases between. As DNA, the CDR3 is TGTGCCAGCATCCAAGATGGGCACGAGCAGTACTTC. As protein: CASIQDGHEQYF.

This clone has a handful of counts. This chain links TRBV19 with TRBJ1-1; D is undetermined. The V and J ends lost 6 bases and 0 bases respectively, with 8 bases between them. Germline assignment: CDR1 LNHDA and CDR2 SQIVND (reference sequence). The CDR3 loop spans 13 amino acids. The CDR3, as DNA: TGTGCCAGTAGACCAGGTTTGAACACTGAAGCTTTCTTT. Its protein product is CASRPGLNTEAFF.

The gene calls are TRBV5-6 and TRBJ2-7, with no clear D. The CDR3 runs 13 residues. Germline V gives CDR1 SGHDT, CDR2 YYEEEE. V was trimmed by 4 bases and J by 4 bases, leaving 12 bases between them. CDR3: CASSLRPGYEQYF. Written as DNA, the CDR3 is TGTGCCAGCAGCCTACGTCCCGGGTACGAGCAGTACTTC.

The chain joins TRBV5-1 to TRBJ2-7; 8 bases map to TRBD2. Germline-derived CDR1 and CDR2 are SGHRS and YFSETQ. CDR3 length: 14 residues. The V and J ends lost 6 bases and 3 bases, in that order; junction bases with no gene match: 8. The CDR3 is CASKGSGTGYEQYF. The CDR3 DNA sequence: TGCGCCAGCAAGGGTAGCGGGACGGGCTACGAGCAGTACTTC.

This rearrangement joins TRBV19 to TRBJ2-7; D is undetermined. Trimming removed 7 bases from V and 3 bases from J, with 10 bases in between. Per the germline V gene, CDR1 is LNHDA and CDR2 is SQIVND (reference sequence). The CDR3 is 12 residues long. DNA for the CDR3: TGTGCCAGTAAAATCCCAGGCTACGAGCAGTACTTC. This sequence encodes CASKIPGYEQYF.

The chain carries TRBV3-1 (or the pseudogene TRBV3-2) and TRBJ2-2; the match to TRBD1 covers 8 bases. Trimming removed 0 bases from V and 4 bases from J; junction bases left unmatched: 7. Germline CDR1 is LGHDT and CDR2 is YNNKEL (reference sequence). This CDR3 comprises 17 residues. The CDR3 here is CASSQDVRGRATGELFF. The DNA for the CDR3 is TGTGCCAGCAGCCAAGATGTCAGGGGGCGCGCCACCGGGGAGCTGTTTTTT.

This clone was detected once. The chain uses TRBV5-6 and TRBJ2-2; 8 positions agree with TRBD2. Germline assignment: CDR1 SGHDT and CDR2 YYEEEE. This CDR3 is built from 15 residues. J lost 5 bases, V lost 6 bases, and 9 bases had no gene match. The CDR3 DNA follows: TGTGCCAGCACCAAACTAGCGGAGGGTACCGGGGAGCTGTTTTTT. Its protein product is CASTKLAEGTGELFF.

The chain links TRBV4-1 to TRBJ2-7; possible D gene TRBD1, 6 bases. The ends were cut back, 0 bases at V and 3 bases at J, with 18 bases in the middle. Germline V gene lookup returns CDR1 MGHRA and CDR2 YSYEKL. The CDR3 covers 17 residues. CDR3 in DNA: TGCGCCAGCAGCCAAGAACCCTGGACAGATACTATCTACGAGCAGTACTTC. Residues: CASSQEPWTDTIYEQYF.

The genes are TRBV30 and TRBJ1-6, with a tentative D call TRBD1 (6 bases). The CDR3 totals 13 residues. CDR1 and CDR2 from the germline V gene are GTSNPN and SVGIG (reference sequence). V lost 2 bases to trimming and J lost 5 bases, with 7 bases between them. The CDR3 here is CAWSTGNNSPLHF. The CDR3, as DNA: TGTGCCTGGAGTACAGGGAATAATTCACCCCTCCACTTT.

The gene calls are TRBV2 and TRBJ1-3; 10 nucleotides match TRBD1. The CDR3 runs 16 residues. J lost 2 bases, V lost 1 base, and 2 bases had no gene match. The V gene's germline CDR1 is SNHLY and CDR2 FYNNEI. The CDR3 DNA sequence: TGTGCCAGCAGTGAAGGAGGACAGGGGGCTGGAAACACCATATATTTT. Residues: CASSEGGQGAGNTIYF.

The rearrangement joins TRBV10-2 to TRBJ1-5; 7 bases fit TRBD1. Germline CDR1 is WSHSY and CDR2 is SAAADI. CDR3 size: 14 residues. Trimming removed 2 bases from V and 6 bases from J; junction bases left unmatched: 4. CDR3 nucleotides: TGCGCCAGCAGTGAGGACAGGGAGGTTCAGCCCCAGCATTTT. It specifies CASSEDREVQPQHF.

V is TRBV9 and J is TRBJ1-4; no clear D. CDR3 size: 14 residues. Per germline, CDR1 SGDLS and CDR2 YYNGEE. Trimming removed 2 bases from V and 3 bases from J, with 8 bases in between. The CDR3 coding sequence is TGTGCCAGCAGCGTTGGCAGCGCTAATGAAAAACTGTTTTTT. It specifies CASSVGSANEKLFF.

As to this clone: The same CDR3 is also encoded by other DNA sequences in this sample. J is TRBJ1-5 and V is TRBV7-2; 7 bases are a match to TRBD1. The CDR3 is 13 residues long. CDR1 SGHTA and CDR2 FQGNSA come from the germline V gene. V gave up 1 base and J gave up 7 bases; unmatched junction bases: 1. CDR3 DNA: TGTGCCAGCAGCTTAGTAGGGGGCCAGCCCCAGCATTTT. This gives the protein CASSLVGGQPQHF.

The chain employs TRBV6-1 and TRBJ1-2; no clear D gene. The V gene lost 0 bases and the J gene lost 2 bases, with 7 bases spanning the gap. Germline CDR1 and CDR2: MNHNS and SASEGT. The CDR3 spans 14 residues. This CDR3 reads CASSEARKNYGYTF. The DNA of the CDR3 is TGTGCCAGCAGTGAAGCGAGGAAAAACTATGGCTACACCTTC.

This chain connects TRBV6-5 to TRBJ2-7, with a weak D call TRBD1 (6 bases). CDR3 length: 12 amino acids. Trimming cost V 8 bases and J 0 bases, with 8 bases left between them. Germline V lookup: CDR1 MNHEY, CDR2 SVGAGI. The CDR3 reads CASGRGSYEQYF. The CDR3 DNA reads TGTGCCAGCGGCAGGGGCTCCTACGAGCAGTACTTC.

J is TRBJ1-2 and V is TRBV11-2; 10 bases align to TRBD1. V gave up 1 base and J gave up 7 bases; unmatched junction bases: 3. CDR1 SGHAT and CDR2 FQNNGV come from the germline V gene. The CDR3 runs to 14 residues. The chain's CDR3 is CASSLAGQGGGYTF. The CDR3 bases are TGTGCCAGCAGCTTAGCCGGACAGGGGGGTGGCTACACCTTC.

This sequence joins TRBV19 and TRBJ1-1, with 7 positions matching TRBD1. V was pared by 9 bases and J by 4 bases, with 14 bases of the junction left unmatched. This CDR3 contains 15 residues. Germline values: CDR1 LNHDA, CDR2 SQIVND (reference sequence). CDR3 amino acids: CASRDSKRETTEAFF. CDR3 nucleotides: TGTGCCAGCAGGGACAGCAAACGAGAGACCACTGAAGCTTTCTTT.

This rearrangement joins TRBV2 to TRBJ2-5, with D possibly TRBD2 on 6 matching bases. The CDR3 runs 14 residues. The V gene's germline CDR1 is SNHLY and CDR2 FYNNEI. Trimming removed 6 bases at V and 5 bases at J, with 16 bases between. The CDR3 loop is CASRVTGVLETQYF. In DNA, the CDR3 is TGTGCCAGCAGAGTAACGGGGGTTCTGGAGACCCAGTACTTC.

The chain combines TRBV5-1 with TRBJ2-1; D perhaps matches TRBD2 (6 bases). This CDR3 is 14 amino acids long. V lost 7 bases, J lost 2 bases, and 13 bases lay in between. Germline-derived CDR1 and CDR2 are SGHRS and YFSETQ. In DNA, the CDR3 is TGCGCCAGCGAAGAGGGCGGGACCTACAATGAGCAGTTCTTC. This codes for CASEEGGTYNEQFF.

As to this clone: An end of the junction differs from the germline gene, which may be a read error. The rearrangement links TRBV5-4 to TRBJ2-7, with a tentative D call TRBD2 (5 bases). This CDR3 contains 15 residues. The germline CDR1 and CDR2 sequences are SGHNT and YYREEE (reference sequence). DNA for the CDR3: TGTGCCAGCACCTTGTCTGGAGGAAACTCCTACGAGCAGTACTTC. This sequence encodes CASTLSGGNSYEQYF.

The CDR3 spells CASSFGQTGELFF. The CDR3 DNA reads TGTGCCAGCAGCTTTGGACAAACCGGGGAGCTGTTTTTT. The chain is built from TRBV5-6 and TRBJ2-2, with D perhaps matching TRBD1 (5 bases). This CDR3 contains 13 residues. The germline V gene has CDR1 SGHDT and CDR2 YYEEEE. V was clipped by 2 bases and J by 5 bases, with 7 bases between them.